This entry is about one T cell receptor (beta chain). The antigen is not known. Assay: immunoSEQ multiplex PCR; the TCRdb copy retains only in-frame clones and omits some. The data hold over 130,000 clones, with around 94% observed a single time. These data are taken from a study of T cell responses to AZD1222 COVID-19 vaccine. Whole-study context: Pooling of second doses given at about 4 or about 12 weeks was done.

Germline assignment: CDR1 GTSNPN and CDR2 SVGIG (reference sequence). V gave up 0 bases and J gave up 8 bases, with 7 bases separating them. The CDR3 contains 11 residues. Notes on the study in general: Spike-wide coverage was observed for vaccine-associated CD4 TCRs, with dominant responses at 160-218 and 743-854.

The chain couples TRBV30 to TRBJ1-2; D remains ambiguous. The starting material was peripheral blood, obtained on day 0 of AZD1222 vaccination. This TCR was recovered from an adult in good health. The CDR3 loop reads CAWSVSPGYTF. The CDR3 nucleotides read TGTGCCTGGAGTGTATCACCCGGCTACACCTTC.